This TCR beta chain was sequenced in a study of cytomegalovirus exposure and HLA in healthy donors. Broader study findings: TCR sequences were mostly rare, though some public TCRs occurred in many donors. Sequencing probably produced one cluster of sequence variants that were highly shared.

PCR involved 60 Vbeta and 13 Jbeta primers. TCRdb's copy holds only in-frame clones and misses some; the assay was immunoSEQ multiplex PCR. The table shows roughly 120,000 clones, with 80% occurring only once. This CDR3 spans 14 amino acids. Trimming pared 5 bases from V and 2 bases from J, leaving 12 bases between. Germline CDR1 SGHTA, CDR2 FQGNSA. Every donor was a healthy person donating bone marrow. Regarding this clone: Its specificity is not known.

Specimen: PBMCs. The sequence derives from a human donor in good health. The J gene is TRBJ1-2, the V gene TRBV7-2; D ambiguous. CDR3 DNA: TGTGCCAGCAGCACGAACTGGGAGAACTATGGCTACACCTTC. Its protein is CASSTNWENYGYTF.